The present entry profiles one TCR beta chain with its context. Its specificity is unknown. The data were taken from a study of blood T cells in healthy people across ages. Alongside a J-beta primer mix, a sample-barcoded 5' primer served in a second PCR lasting 7 to 11 cycles. TCRdb independently ran MiXCR on the 5' RACE reads; one entry per CDR3 protein. The sample holds approximately 1.5 million distinct CDR3 sequences; approximately 42% are singletons and the top ten take about 4%. Germline values: CDR1 DFQATT, CDR2 SNEGSKA (reference sequence). The CDR3 runs 13 residues. Regarding the study as a whole: Roughly linear age-related decline in beta diversity appeared, significant by age approximately 43.

This receptor was obtained from a woman under 30 in good health. This sequence joins TRBV20-1 and TRBJ2-4, with D possibly matching TRBD2 (6 bases). Near its end, the DNA agrees better with TRBJ2-7, so the J call may be wrong. Sequencing was done on a sample of blood. CDR3 loop: CSANRDWAYEQYF. For the CDR3, the DNA is TGCAGTGCTAACCGGGACTGGGCCTACGAGCAGTACTTC.